What follows are 6 T cell receptor beta chains derived from one specimen sequenced in a study of OX40 agonist ivuxolimab in advanced cancers. The data were produced by immunoSEQ multiplex PCR, yet TCRdb's version contains in-frame clones alone and is incomplete. The sample records tens of thousands of clones, 75% to 90% being singletons. This specimen was CD4+ or CD8+ T cells sorted from blood, taken in a trial of the OX40 agonist ivuxolimab. Receptors originate from an adult with an advanced solid tumor such as melanoma, head and neck, liver or kidney cancer.

This clone was seen just once. The CDR3 is CASHRTGPTDTQYF. The CDR3 nucleotides are TGTGCCAGCCACCGGACAGGGCCTACAGATACGCAGTATTTT. V gene TRBV18 combines with J gene TRBJ2-3; 8 nucleotides align to TRBD1. The germline V gene encodes CDR1 KGHSH and CDR2 LQKENI. The V gene end was trimmed by 8 bases and the J gene end by 3 bases; junction bases not matched to a gene: 7. This CDR3 region has 14 residues.

The CDR3 sequence is CASSQDLSSNYGYTF. The CDR3 DNA follows: TGCGCCAGCAGCCAAGATCTATCGAGTAACTATGGCTACACCTTC. The J gene is TRBJ1-2, the V gene TRBV4-1; D gene uncertain. The germline CDR1 and CDR2 sequences are MGHRA and YSYEKL. Between the trimmed V and J ends, which lost 0 bases and 1 base, there was a span of 9 bases. The CDR3 runs to 15 residues.

The chain combines TRBV30 with TRBJ2-3; tentatively, D is TRBD1 or TRBD2 (6 bases each). Between the trimmed V and J ends, which lost 3 bases and 2 bases, there was a span of 15 bases. Germline-derived CDR1 and CDR2 are GTSNPN and SVGIG (reference sequence). This CDR3 is built from 15 residues. Here the CDR3 DNA reads TGTGCCTGGAGCGGGGGCAGCCACTTCACAGATACGCAGTATTTT. Amino acid sequence: CAWSGGSHFTDTQYF.

The CDR3 nucleotides read TGTGCCAGCAGCGGGACAGGGCTAAACATTCAGTACTTC. It encodes CASSGTGLNIQYF. The rearrangement uses TRBV6-5 and TRBJ2-4; TRBD1 matches 9 bases. CDR3 size: 13 residues. The germline V gene encodes CDR1 MNHEY and CDR2 SVGAGI. V was pared by 6 bases and J by 6 bases, with 3 bases of the junction left unmatched.

The gene calls are TRBV7-9 and TRBJ2-4; 8 bases match TRBD2. The CDR3 is made up of 16 amino acids. J gave up 1 base and V 4 bases, and 6 bases lay outside the gene matches. Germline-derived CDR1 and CDR2 are SEHNR and FQNEAQ (reference sequence). The CDR3: CASSSAGGGAKNIQYF. In DNA form, the CDR3 reads TGTGCCAGCAGCTCCGCGGGCGGGGGGGCCAAAAACATTCAGTACTTC.

The rearrangement links TRBV7-9 to TRBJ2-2, with 10 bases matching TRBD1. The germline gives CDR1 SEHNR, CDR2 FQNEAQ (reference sequence). J was trimmed by 4 bases and V by 5 bases; bases with no gene match: 4. The CDR3 contains 15 residues. CDR3 nucleotide sequence: TGTGCCAGCAGCCACGACAGGGGGCTCACCGGGGAGCTGTTTTTT. Protein product: CASSHDRGLTGELFF.